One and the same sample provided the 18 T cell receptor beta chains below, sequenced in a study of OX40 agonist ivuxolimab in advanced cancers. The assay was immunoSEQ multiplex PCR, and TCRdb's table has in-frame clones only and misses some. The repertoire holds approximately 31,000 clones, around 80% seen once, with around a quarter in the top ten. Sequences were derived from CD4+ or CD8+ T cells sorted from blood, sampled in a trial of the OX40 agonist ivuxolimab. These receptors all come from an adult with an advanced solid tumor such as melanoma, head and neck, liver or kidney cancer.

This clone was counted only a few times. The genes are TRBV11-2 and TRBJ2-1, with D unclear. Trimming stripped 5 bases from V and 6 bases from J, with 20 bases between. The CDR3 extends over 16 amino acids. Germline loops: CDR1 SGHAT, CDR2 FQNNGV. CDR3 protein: CASSLILGRRPNEQFF. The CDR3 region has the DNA TGTGCCAGCAGCCTGATCTTGGGCAGGCGCCCCAATGAGCAGTTCTTC.

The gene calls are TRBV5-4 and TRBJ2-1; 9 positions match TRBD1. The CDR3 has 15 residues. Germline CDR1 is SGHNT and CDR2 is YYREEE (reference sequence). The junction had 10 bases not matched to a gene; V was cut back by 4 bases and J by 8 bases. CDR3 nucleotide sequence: TGTGCCAGCAGCGCCCCGGGACAGGGACAGGATGAGCAGTTCTTC. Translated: CASSAPGQGQDEQFF.

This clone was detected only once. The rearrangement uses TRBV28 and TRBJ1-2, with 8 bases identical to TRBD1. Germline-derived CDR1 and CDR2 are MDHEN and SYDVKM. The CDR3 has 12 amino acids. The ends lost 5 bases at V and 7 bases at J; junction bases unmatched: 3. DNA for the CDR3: TGTGCCAGCAGTGGACAGGGCCGTGGCTACACCTTC. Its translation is CASSGQGRGYTF.

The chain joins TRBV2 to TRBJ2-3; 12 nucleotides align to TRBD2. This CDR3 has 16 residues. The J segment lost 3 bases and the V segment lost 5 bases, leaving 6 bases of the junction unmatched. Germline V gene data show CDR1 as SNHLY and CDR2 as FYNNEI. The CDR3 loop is CASSLRTSGATDTQYF. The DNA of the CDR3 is TGTGCCAGCAGTCTGCGGACTAGCGGGGCGACAGATACGCAGTATTTT. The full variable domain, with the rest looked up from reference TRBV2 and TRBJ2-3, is EPEVTQTPSHQVTQMGQEVILRCVPISNHLYFYWYRQILGQKVEFLVSFYNNEISEKSEIFDDQFSVERPDGSNFTLKIRSTKLEDSAMYFCASSLRTSGATDTQYFGPGTRLTVL.

CDR3 in amino acids: CASRLTPQPDTQYF. DNA of the CDR3: TGTGCCAGCAGACTCACTCCACAGCCAGATACGCAGTATTTT. The chain combines TRBV6-5 with TRBJ2-3; D uncertain. The V and J ends lost 6 bases and 4 bases respectively, with 14 bases between them. CDR1 and CDR2 from the germline V gene are MNHEY and SVGAGI. The CDR3 loop spans 14 amino acids.

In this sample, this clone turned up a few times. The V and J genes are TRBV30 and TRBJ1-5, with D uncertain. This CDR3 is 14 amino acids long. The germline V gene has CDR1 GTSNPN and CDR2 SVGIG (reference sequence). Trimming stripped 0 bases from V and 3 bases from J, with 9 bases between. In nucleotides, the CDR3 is TGTGCCTGGAGTGTATGGGGAAACAATCAGCCCCAGCATTTT. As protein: CAWSVWGNNQPQHF.

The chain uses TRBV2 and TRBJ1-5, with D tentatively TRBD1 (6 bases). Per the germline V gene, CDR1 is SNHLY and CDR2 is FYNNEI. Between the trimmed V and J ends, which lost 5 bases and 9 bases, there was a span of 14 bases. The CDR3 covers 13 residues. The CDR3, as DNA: TGTGCCAGCAGTATCGGGGGGCGACGGCCCCAGCATTTT. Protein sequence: CASSIGGRRPQHF. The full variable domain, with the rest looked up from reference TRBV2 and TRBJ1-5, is EPEVTQTPSHQVTQMGQEVILRCVPISNHLYFYWYRQILGQKVEFLVSFYNNEISEKSEIFDDQFSVERPDGSNFTLKIRSTKLEDSAMYFCASSIGGRRPQHFGDGTRLSIL.

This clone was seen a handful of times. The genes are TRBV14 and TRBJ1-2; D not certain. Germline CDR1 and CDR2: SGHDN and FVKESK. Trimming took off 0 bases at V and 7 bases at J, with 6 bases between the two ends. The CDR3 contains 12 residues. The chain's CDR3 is CASSQDAGGYTF. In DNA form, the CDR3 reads TGTGCCAGCAGCCAAGATGCGGGTGGCTACACCTTC.

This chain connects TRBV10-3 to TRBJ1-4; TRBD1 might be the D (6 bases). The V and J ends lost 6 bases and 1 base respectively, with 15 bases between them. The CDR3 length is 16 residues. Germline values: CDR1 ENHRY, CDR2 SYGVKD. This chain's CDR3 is CAIRENLGGTNEKLFF. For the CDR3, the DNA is TGTGCCATCAGGGAAAATCTAGGGGGAACTAATGAAAAACTGTTTTTT.

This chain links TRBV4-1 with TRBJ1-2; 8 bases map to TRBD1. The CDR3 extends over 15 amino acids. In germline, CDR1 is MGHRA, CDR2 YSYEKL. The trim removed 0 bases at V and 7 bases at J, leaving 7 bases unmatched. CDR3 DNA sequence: TGCGCCAGCAGCCAAGATATTCAGGGGGCTTTTGGCTACACCTTC. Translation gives CASSQDIQGAFGYTF.

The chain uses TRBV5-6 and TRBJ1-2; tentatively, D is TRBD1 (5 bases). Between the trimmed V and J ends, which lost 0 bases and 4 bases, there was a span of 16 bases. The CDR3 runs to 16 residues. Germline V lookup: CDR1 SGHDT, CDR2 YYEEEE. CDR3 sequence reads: CASSLAVTGVSYGYTF. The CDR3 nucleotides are TGTGCCAGCAGCTTGGCCGTAACGGGGGTCAGCTATGGCTACACCTTC. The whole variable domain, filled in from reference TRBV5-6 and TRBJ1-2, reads DAGVTQSPTHLIKTRGQQVTLRCSPKSGHDTVSWYQQALGQGPQFIFQYYEEEERQRGNFPDRFSGHQFPNYSSELNVNALLLGDSALYLCASSLAVTGVSYGYTFGSGTRLTVV.

Here the CDR3 DNA reads TGTGCCATCAGTCGGACATCTGTCAGCTCTGGAAACACCATATATTTT. Translating gives CAISRTSVSSGNTIYF. The rearrangement uses TRBV10-3 and TRBJ1-3; possible D gene TRBD1, 5 bases. From germline, CDR1 is ENHRY and CDR2 SYGVKD. Trimming pared 5 bases from V and 0 bases from J, leaving 14 bases between. The length of the CDR3 is 16 residues.

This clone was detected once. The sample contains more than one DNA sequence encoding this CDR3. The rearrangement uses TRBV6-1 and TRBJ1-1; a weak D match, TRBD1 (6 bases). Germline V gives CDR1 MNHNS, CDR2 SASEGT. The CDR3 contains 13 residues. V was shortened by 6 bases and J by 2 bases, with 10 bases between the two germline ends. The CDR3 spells CASSQTGNTEAFF. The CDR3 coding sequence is TGTGCCAGCAGCCAGACAGGAAACACTGAAGCTTTCTTT.

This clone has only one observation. CDR3 sequence (DNA): TGTGCCAGTAGGTTAGGGACAGGGGTTGGGGAGCAGTTCTTC. This gives the protein CASRLGTGVGEQFF. The chain couples TRBV19 to TRBJ2-1, with 10 nucleotides matching TRBD1. Germline V gene sequence: CDR1 LNHDA, CDR2 SQIVND (reference sequence). The CDR3 is 14 residues long. The V gene end was trimmed by 6 bases and the J gene end by 10 bases; junction bases not matched to a gene: 9.

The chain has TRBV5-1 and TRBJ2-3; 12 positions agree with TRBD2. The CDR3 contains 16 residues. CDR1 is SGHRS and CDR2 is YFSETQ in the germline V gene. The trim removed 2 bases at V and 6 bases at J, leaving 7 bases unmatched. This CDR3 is CASSFSSGGAHDTQYF. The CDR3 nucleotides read TGCGCCAGCAGCTTTTCTAGCGGGGGGGCCCACGATACGCAGTATTTT. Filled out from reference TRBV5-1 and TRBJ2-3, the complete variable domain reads KAGVTQTPRYLIKTRGQQVTLSCSPISGHRSVSWYQQTPGQGLQFLFEYFSETQRNKGNFPGRFSGRQFSNSRSEMNVSTLELGDSALYLCASSFSSGGAHDTQYFGPGTRLTVL.

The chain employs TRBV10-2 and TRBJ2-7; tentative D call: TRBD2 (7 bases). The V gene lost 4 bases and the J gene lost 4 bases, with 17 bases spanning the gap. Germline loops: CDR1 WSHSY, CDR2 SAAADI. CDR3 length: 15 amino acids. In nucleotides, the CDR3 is TGCGCCAGCAGTGTTGGGGACGGGGGGCCGTACGAGCAGTACTTC. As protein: CASSVGDGGPYEQYF.

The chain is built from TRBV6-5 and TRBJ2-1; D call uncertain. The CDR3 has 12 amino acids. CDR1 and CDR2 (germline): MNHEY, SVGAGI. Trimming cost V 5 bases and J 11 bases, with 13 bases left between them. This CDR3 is CASSGPWMKQFF. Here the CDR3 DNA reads TGTGCCAGCAGTGGACCGTGGATGAAGCAGTTCTTC.

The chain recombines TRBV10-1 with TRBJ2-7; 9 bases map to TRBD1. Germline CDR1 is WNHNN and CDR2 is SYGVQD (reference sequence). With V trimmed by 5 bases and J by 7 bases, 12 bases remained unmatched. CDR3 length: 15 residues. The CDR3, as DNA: TGCGCCAGCAGTCCTCCGGGACAGGGAATTGGAGAGCAGTACTTC. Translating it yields CASSPPGQGIGEQYF.